What follows are 19 T cell receptor beta chains derived from one specimen sequenced in a study of cytomegalovirus exposure and HLA in healthy donors. The PCR was carried out with 60 Vbeta primers and 13 Jbeta primers. Data came from immunoSEQ multiplex PCR; TCRdb stores just in-frame clones and leaves some out. The sample consists of around 140,000 clones, over 70% of them appearing once. The material sequenced was PBMCs. These receptors all come from a woman between 40 and 55 years old in good health and CMV-seronegative.

This clone was seen only a few times. The V gene is TRBV30, the J gene TRBJ2-2, with D perhaps TRBD2 (5 bases). Germline CDR1 GTSNPN, CDR2 SVGIG (reference sequence). This CDR3 has 12 amino acids. The V and J ends lost 5 bases and 4 bases respectively, with 8 bases between them. This CDR3 is CAWSRGTGELFF. The CDR3 DNA is TGTGCCTGGTCTCGGGGCACCGGGGAGCTGTTTTTT.

This sequence joins TRBV9 and TRBJ2-7; possible D gene TRBD1, 5 bases. The CDR3 covers 13 residues. Trimming cost V 0 bases and J 5 bases, with 9 bases left between them. The germline V gene has CDR1 SGDLS and CDR2 YYNGEE. CDR3 sequence (DNA): TGTGCCAGCAGCGTAGCCCAGGGTCACGAGCAGTACTTC. This encodes CASSVAQGHEQYF.

This clone appeared a single time. J is TRBJ2-1 and V is TRBV27; TRBD2 agrees at 12 bases. The ends lost 5 bases at V and 7 bases at J; junction bases unmatched: 9. The V gene's germline CDR1 is MNHEY and CDR2 SMNVEV (reference sequence). The CDR3 loop spans 16 amino acids. CDR3 bases: TGTGCCAGCAGTCATCTCCTAGCGGGGGGGATGAATGAGCAGTTCTTC. Its protein product is CASSHLLAGGMNEQFF.

This clone showed up just a few times. The chain is built from TRBV28 and TRBJ2-3, with TRBD2 identical over 8 bases. Losses at the gene ends were 7 bases for V and 0 bases for J; bases not matched to a gene: 9. The germline V gene has CDR1 MDHEN and CDR2 SYDVKM. The CDR3 length is 16 residues. This CDR3 is CASTGETSVSTDTQYF. The CDR3 region has the DNA TGTGCCAGCACCGGGGAGACTAGCGTTAGCACAGATACGCAGTATTTT.

In its sample, this clone was seen a few times. The chain is built from TRBV11-1 and TRBJ2-3, with 11 bases aligning to TRBD2. Germline V gene sequence: CDR1 SGHAT, CDR2 FQDESV (reference sequence). Trimming at V came to 3 bases and at J to 5 bases, leaving 10 bases not matched to a gene. The CDR3 loop spans 17 amino acids. In DNA form, the CDR3 reads TGTGCCAGCAGCTTCCTCCTAGCGGGGGGTTTAAGAGATACGCAGTATTTT. Residues: CASSFLLAGGLRDTQYF.

The rearrangement joins TRBV2 to TRBJ2-2; D may be TRBD1 (5 bases). CDR3 length equals 13 residues. Germline CDR1 and CDR2: SNHLY and FYNNEI. Trimming cost V 3 bases and J 6 bases, with 8 bases left between them. CDR3 residues: CASSDWGAGELFF. The CDR3 coding sequence is TGTGCCAGCAGTGATTGGGGCGCCGGGGAGCTGTTTTTT.

This chain uses TRBV28 with TRBJ1-2; no reliable D call. CDR1 and CDR2 (germline): MDHEN, SYDVKM. This CDR3 contains 14 residues. V shed 4 bases and J shed 4 bases, with 13 bases lying between them. The CDR3 DNA follows: TGTGCCAGCAGTTACCCATCTAGATTCTATGGCTACACCTTC. Translating gives CASSYPSRFYGYTF.

The gene calls are TRBV4-3 and TRBJ2-3, with a possible D match to TRBD1 (5 bases). The V gene's germline CDR1 is LGHNA and CDR2 YSLEER. V lost 1 base, J lost 4 bases, and 12 bases lay in between. The CDR3 runs 15 residues. CDR3 region: CASSQGQLGADTQYF. The CDR3 DNA is TGCGCCAGCAGCCAAGGACAGCTAGGGGCAGATACGCAGTATTTT.

The V gene is TRBV13, the J gene TRBJ2-5; TRBD1 might be the D (5 bases). Per the germline V gene, CDR1 is PRHDT and CDR2 is FYEKMQ (reference sequence). The CDR3 consists of 15 residues. Trimming cost V 3 bases and J 5 bases, with 16 bases left between them. The CDR3 DNA is TGTGCCAGCAGCTTCAGCCAGGGAATTTCGGAGACCCAGTACTTC. This gives the protein CASSFSQGISETQYF.

This chain links TRBV2 with TRBJ1-6, with D unresolved. This CDR3 comprises 15 residues. The V gene's germline CDR1 is SNHLY and CDR2 FYNNEI. The V gene lost 7 bases and the J gene lost 6 bases, with 16 bases spanning the gap. This CDR3 is CASTRTAVGNSPLHF. The CDR3 bases are TGTGCCAGCACCCGGACTGCCGTCGGTAATTCACCCCTCCACTTT.

CDR3: CASRGSRDTNSPLHF. CDR3 nucleotide sequence: TGTGCCAGCAGGGGGAGTCGGGACACTAATTCACCCCTCCACTTT. The chain is built from TRBV6-6 and TRBJ1-6, with TRBD1 as a possible D gene (6 bases). CDR3 length: 15 amino acids. Germline CDR1 reads MNHNY; CDR2 reads SVGAGI (reference sequence). With 6 bases removed from V and 6 bases from J, the gap between germline ends came to 15 bases.

The chain recombines TRBV6-5 with TRBJ1-6; D is uncertain. The CDR3 length is 15 residues. Germline loops: CDR1 MNHEY, CDR2 SVGAGI. Trimming removed 0 bases at V and 6 bases at J, with 9 bases between. As DNA, the CDR3 is TGTGCCAGCAGTTACTCGGGGAGAACTAATTCACCCCTCCACTTT. Translation gives CASSYSGRTNSPLHF.

This rearrangement joins TRBV9 to TRBJ2-1; 13 bases match TRBD2. CDR1 and CDR2 from the germline V gene are SGDLS and YYNGEE. The CDR3 has 15 amino acids. Trimming at V came to 0 bases and at J to 6 bases, leaving 0 bases not matched to a gene. The CDR3 bases are TGTGCCAGCAGCGTAGGGACTAGCGGGGGCAATGAGCAGTTCTTC. It is translated as CASSVGTSGGNEQFF. The entire variable domain, with the rest obtained from reference TRBV9 and TRBJ2-1, is as follows: DSGVTQTPKHLITATGQRVTLRCSPRSGDLSVYWYQQSLDQGLQFLIQYYNGEERAKGNILERFSAQQFPDLHSELNLSSLELGDSALYFCASSVGTSGGNEQFFGPGTRLTVL.

The chain uses TRBV6-1 and TRBJ1-3; TRBD1 might be the D (5 bases). The CDR3 length is 14 residues. Germline V gives CDR1 MNHNS, CDR2 SASEGT. The germline V and J ends were trimmed by 6 bases and 0 bases, with 9 bases remaining between them. CDR3 nucleotides: TGTGCCAGCAGGGGACTGAGCTCTGGAAACACCATATATTTT. Its protein product is CASRGLSSGNTIYF.

As DNA, the CDR3 is TGCGCCAGCAGTCCGGGTGGAAACTACTATGGCTACACCTTC. As protein: CASSPGGNYYGYTF. The chain links TRBV10-2 to TRBJ1-2; D not certain. The CDR3 runs to 14 residues. V was shortened by 5 bases and J by 3 bases, with 13 bases between the two germline ends. In germline, CDR1 is WSHSY, CDR2 SAAADI.

The chain recombines TRBV7-2 with TRBJ2-7, with 8 nucleotides matching TRBD2. The V gene's germline CDR1 is SGHTA and CDR2 FQGNSA. The CDR3 has 15 residues. J lost 6 bases, V lost 0 bases, and 7 bases had no gene match. CDR3 bases: TGTGCCAGCAGCTTAGCCCGGGGGGGTCGGTCCGAGCAGTACTTC. This translates into CASSLARGGRSEQYF. Using reference TRBV7-2 and TRBJ2-7 for the parts outside the CDR3, the full variable domain is GAGVSQSPSNKVTEKGKDVELRCDPISGHTALYWYRQSLGQGLEFLIYFQGNSAPDKSGLPSDRFSAERTGGSVSTLTIQRTQQEDSAVYLCASSLARGGRSEQYFGPGTRLTVT.

In this sample, this clone turned up once. The chain couples TRBV30 to TRBJ2-5, with D maybe TRBD1 (6 bases). V was trimmed by 5 bases and J by 5 bases, leaving 18 bases between them. This CDR3 has 14 amino acids. Germline lookup yields CDR1 GTSNPN and CDR2 SVGIG (reference sequence). DNA of the CDR3: TGTGCCTGGGGCCGGGACACCCCACGGGAGACCCAGTACTTC. The encoded protein is CAWGRDTPRETQYF. The variable domain in full, with the rest retrieved from reference TRBV30 and TRBJ2-5, is SQTIHQWPATLVQPVGSPLSLECTVEGTSNPNLYWYRQAAGRGLQLLFYSVGIGQISSEVPQNLSASRPQDRQFILSSKKLLLSDSGFYLCAWGRDTPRETQYFGPGTRLLVL.

The chain couples TRBV7-9 to TRBJ2-1; a weak D match, TRBD2 (6 bases). Germline CDR1 and CDR2: SEHNR and FQNEAQ (reference sequence). The V end was cut by 3 bases, the J end by 0 bases, with 15 bases between. This CDR3 spans 17 amino acids. The chain's CDR3 is CASSFSGTQSSYNEQFF. CDR3 in DNA: TGTGCCAGCAGCTTCTCCGGGACTCAAAGCTCCTACAATGAGCAGTTCTTC.

The sample holds a few counts of this clone. The rearrangement joins TRBV5-1 to TRBJ1-1; a possible D gene is TRBD1 (5 bases). The V gene lost 0 bases and the J gene lost 3 bases, with 12 bases spanning the gap. This CDR3 has 15 amino acids. The germline V gene has CDR1 SGHRS and CDR2 YFSETQ. CDR3 in DNA: TGCGCCAGCAGCTTGGAAACTGGGGCGCACACTGAAGCTTTCTTT. This sequence encodes CASSLETGAHTEAFF.